A single sample is the source of the 26 T cell receptor beta chains below, sequenced in a study of T cells in localized non-small cell lung cancer (dated by TCRdb to the early 2020s). Library method: the immunoSEQ multiplex PCR assay. As stored in TCRdb, this immuneACCESS dataset retains in-frame rearrangements with V and J assigned. A fraction of the clones does not appear; measured against another copy, unresolved V genes explain less than half of the discrepancy, and the remainder lacks a known reason. Counted in this sample were 40,000 or so clones; around 81% of them appeared once. The ten largest make up under 7.5% of the sample. The sequencing used peripheral blood mononuclear cells, collected before any cancer treatment. These receptors were obtained from a male donor aged 60 or over with stage II lung adenocarcinoma.

The chain recombines TRBV27 with TRBJ2-1; D call uncertain. V lost 2 bases to trimming and J lost 0 bases, with 8 bases between them. The CDR3 has 15 amino acids. Germline-derived CDR1 and CDR2 are MNHEY and SMNVEV (reference sequence). This chain's CDR3 is CASSLGLSSYNEQFF. The CDR3 DNA reads as TGTGCCAGCAGTTTAGGCTTAAGCTCCTACAATGAGCAGTTCTTC.

The V and J genes are TRBV2 and TRBJ2-7; the match to TRBD1 covers 7 bases. CDR1 is SNHLY, CDR2 FYNNEI, per germline. V shed 6 bases, J shed 3 bases, and the junction held 2 bases outside the gene matches. The CDR3 is 12 amino acids. CDR3 protein: CASSRQGYEQYF. The DNA of the CDR3 is TGTGCCAGCAGCAGACAGGGCTACGAGCAGTACTTC.

The CDR3 nucleotides are TGTGCCAGCATCGGGTGGGGGGGAGATACGCAGTATTTT. It translates to CASIGWGGDTQYF. This chain uses TRBV5-4 with TRBJ2-3; 7 bases line up with TRBD2. V lost 6 bases, J lost 5 bases, and 6 bases stayed unmatched. The CDR3 has 13 residues. The germline CDR1 and CDR2 sequences are SGHNT and YYREEE (reference sequence).

The DNA for the CDR3 is TGTGCCATCCTTGGTCAGGCCAATCAGCCCCAGCATTTT. Amino acids: CAILGQANQPQHF. V is TRBV28 and J is TRBJ1-5; D gene unclear. The germline V gene encodes CDR1 MDHEN and CDR2 SYDVKM. With 10 bases removed from V and 3 bases from J, the gap between germline ends came to 13 bases. The CDR3 runs 13 residues.

The chain links TRBV5-1 to TRBJ2-3, with D unclear. CDR3 length: 16 residues. Trimming left V 0 bases short and J 1 base short, with 12 bases between. Germline V lookup: CDR1 SGHRS, CDR2 YFSETQ. The DNA of the CDR3 is TGCGCCAGCAGCTTGGGGCCTCCCACGGGCACAGATACGCAGTATTTT. Translating it yields CASSLGPPTGTDTQYF.

CDR3 residues: CAWAYKYEQYF. The CDR3 DNA reads as TGTGCCTGGGCGTATAAGTACGAGCAGTACTTC. The rearrangement links TRBV30 to TRBJ2-7; D is undetermined. Trimming pared 5 bases from V and 4 bases from J, leaving 9 bases between. CDR1 and CDR2 (germline): GTSNPN, SVGIG (reference sequence). CDR3 size: 11 residues.

The V gene is TRBV19, the J gene TRBJ2-1, with TRBD2 identical over 9 bases. Unmatched junction bases numbered 14, after V lost 4 bases and J lost 7 bases. The CDR3 contains 17 residues. From germline, CDR1 is LNHDA and CDR2 SQIVND (reference sequence). The CDR3 DNA sequence: TGTGCCAGTAGTACCGACGAGCTAGCGGGAATTATTAATGAGCAGTTCTTC. Encoded protein: CASSTDELAGIINEQFF.

V usage is TRBV7-2 and J usage is TRBJ2-4; 8 bases agree with TRBD1. The CDR3 length is 14 residues. CDR1 is SGHTA, CDR2 FQGNSA, per germline. Trimming at V came to 8 bases and at J to 8 bases, leaving 11 bases not matched to a gene. DNA for the CDR3: TGTGCCAGCGGGACAGGAACAAACAGGGACATTCAGTACTTC. This translates into CASGTGTNRDIQYF.

The rearrangement links TRBV30 to TRBJ1-4, with D uncertain. The germline gives CDR1 GTSNPN, CDR2 SVGIG (reference sequence). This CDR3 is built from 13 residues. V lost 8 bases to trimming and J lost 4 bases, with 14 bases between them. The chain's CDR3 is CAGSGLVNEKLFF. In DNA form, the CDR3 reads TGTGCCGGCAGTGGACTCGTTAATGAAAAACTGTTTTTT. Looking up the rest from reference TRBV30 and TRBJ1-4 gives the full variable domain: SQTIHQWPATLVQPVGSPLSLECTVEGTSNPNLYWYRQAAGRGLQLLFYSVGIGQISSEVPQNLSASRPQDRQFILSSKKLLLSDSGFYLCAGSGLVNEKLFFGSGTQLSVL.

As DNA, the CDR3 is TGTGCCAGCAGCTTAGGCGTCGACTATGGCTACACCTTC. Translated, it gives CASSLGVDYGYTF. The V gene is TRBV7-6, the J gene TRBJ1-2; D is undetermined. The CDR3 totals 13 residues. Deletions cut 1 base from V and 3 bases from J, with 6 bases between. Germline V lookup: CDR1 SGHVS, CDR2 FNYEAQ. Full variable domain (missing parts from reference TRBV7-6 and TRBJ1-2): GAGVSQSPRYKVTKRGQDVALRCDPISGHVSLYWYRQALGQGPEFLTYFNYEAQQDKSGLPNDRFSAERPEGSISTLTIQRTEQRDSAMYRCASSLGVDYGYTFGSGTRLTVV.

This chain links TRBV7-6 with TRBJ2-7; a weak D match, TRBD2 (6 bases). This CDR3 comprises 12 residues. CDR1 SGHVS and CDR2 FNYEAQ come from the germline V gene. Trimming cost V 1 base and J 5 bases, with 6 bases left between them. The CDR3 DNA reads as TGTGCCAGCAGCTTAGGGGGGGACGAGCAGTACTTC. Protein: CASSLGGDEQYF.

This chain uses TRBV11-2 with TRBJ2-2; D ambiguous. This CDR3 spans 16 amino acids. Looked up from germline, CDR1 is SGHAT and CDR2 is FQNNGV. Trimming left V 1 base short and J 1 base short, with 10 bases between. CDR3 residues: CASSLVRPGNTGELFF. CDR3 sequence (DNA): TGTGCCAGCAGCTTAGTTCGGCCGGGGAACACCGGGGAGCTGTTTTTT.

This chain joins TRBV29-1 and TRBJ1-2; D is ambiguous. This CDR3 contains 11 residues. Trimming stripped 5 bases from V and 8 bases from J, with 12 bases between. CDR1 and CDR2 from the germline V gene are SQVTM and ANQGSEA. CDR3 region: CSVTVTLGYTF. In DNA, the CDR3 is TGCAGCGTTACTGTGACCCTGGGCTACACCTTC.

This chain connects TRBV29-1 to TRBJ2-7, with 9 nucleotides matching TRBD2. Looked up from germline, CDR1 is SQVTM and CDR2 is ANQGSEA. Germline trimming cut 4 bases from V and 2 bases from J; bases unmatched to any gene: 9. The CDR3 loop spans 15 amino acids. DNA for the CDR3: TGCAGCGTTGCCCCCTGGGTAGCGGGGGCCTACGAGCAGTACTTC. Encoded protein: CSVAPWVAGAYEQYF.

The chain joins TRBV5-4 to TRBJ2-7; TRBD1 matches at 7 bases. The germline CDR1 and CDR2 sequences are SGHNT and YYREEE (reference sequence). V lost 4 bases, J lost 6 bases, and 7 bases stayed unmatched. The CDR3 has 13 residues. The CDR3 loop reads CASSPTGSGEQYF. The CDR3 region has the DNA TGTGCCAGCAGCCCGACAGGGAGTGGCGAGCAGTACTTC. Drawing the rest from reference TRBV5-4 and TRBJ2-7, the complete variable domain is ETGVTQSPTHLIKTRGQQVTLRCSSQSGHNTVSWYQQALGQGPQFIFQYYREEENGRGNFPPRFSGLQFPNYSSELNVNALELDDSALYLCASSPTGSGEQYFGPGTRLTVT.

The chain joins TRBV30 to TRBJ2-7; 7 bases match TRBD1. Germline V CDR1 and CDR2: GTSNPN, SVGIG (reference sequence). The CDR3 totals 12 residues. After removal of 4 bases from V and 5 bases from J, the junction contained 5 bases not matched to a gene. The CDR3: CAWTVTGHEQYF. The CDR3 DNA is TGTGCCTGGACCGTGACAGGGCACGAGCAGTACTTC.

The CDR3 sequence: CASSPGGGGGLEKLFF. The CDR3 DNA reads as TGTGCCAGCAGCCCCGGGGGGGGCGGCGGTTTGGAAAAACTGTTTTTT. The V gene is TRBV4-2, the J gene TRBJ1-4; perhaps TRBD1 as D (6 bases). Trimming cost V 4 bases and J 8 bases, with 20 bases left between them. Germline values: CDR1 LGHNA, CDR2 YNFKEQ. The CDR3 runs to 16 residues.

The chain carries TRBV27 and TRBJ1-2, with D possibly TRBD1 on 5 matching bases. V was cut by 3 bases and J by 4 bases, with 15 bases left in between. CDR1 and CDR2 from the germline V gene are MNHEY and SMNVEV (reference sequence). This CDR3 comprises 15 residues. CDR3 DNA sequence: TGTGCCAGCAGTTTGTTAGGTCGCGGGGGCTATGGCTACACCTTC. Encoded protein: CASSLLGRGGYGYTF.

The chain recombines TRBV7-2 with TRBJ2-1; the match to TRBD2 covers 9 bases. V lost 5 bases, J lost 9 bases, and 14 bases stayed unmatched. This CDR3 has 16 residues. CDR1 is SGHTA, CDR2 FQGNSA, per germline. The DNA for the CDR3 is TGTGCCAGCAGCCCCTTCCTAGCGGGATCCACGAGTGAGCAGTTCTTC. Protein product: CASSPFLAGSTSEQFF. The full variable domain, in which reference TRBV7-2 and TRBJ2-1 provide the parts outside the CDR3, is GAGVSQSPSNKVTEKGKDVELRCDPISGHTALYWYRQSLGQGLEFLIYFQGNSAPDKSGLPSDRFSAERTGGSVSTLTIQRTQQEDSAVYLCASSPFLAGSTSEQFFGPGTRLTVL.

The genes are TRBV6-7 and TRBJ1-1, with unresolved D. TRBV6-7 is an open reading frame, and its role is uncertain. This CDR3 has 20 amino acids. Trimming took off 0 bases at V and 0 bases at J, with 23 bases between the two ends. The CDR3 DNA reads as TGTGCCAGCAGTTACTCCGCTACCTTCGGGAGATCGTCCATGAACACTGAAGCTTTCTTT. Its protein product is CASSYSATFGRSSMNTEAFF.

The V call is TRBV7-9, the J call TRBJ1-3, with D possibly being TRBD1 (5 bases). This CDR3 comprises 16 residues. Trimming stripped 5 bases from V and 2 bases from J, with 16 bases between. The germline V gene has CDR1 SEHNR and CDR2 FQNEAQ (reference sequence). DNA for the CDR3: TGTGCCAGCAGCACGACAGAGAGACGGGCTGGAAACACCATATATTTT. It encodes CASSTTERRAGNTIYF.

The CDR3 bases are TGCAGCGGCCAGGACACCGGGGAGCTGTTTTTT. Amino acid sequence: CSGQDTGELFF. The rearrangement uses TRBV29-1 and TRBJ2-2; no firm D call. This CDR3 is 11 amino acids long. The V end lost 7 bases, the J end lost 3 bases, and 6 bases lay between the germline ends. From germline, CDR1 is SQVTM and CDR2 ANQGSEA.

The chain recombines TRBV5-4 with TRBJ2-1; D gene ambiguous. With 2 bases removed from V and 5 bases from J, the gap between germline ends came to 11 bases. This CDR3 comprises 14 residues. CDR1 is SGHNT and CDR2 is YYREEE in the germline V gene (reference sequence). For the CDR3, the DNA is TGTGCCAGCAGCTTAAGGCGGATGAACAATGAGCAGTTCTTC. It specifies CASSLRRMNNEQFF.

The chain is built from TRBV28 and TRBJ2-7; no definite D call. This CDR3 has 14 amino acids. Germline lookup yields CDR1 MDHEN and CDR2 SYDVKM. V was clipped by 5 bases and J by 1 base, with 12 bases between them. The DNA of the CDR3 is TGTGCCAGCAGTCCTCCCCAGCCGTCCTACGAGCAGTACTTC. Protein product: CASSPPQPSYEQYF.

As DNA, the CDR3 is TGCGCCAGCAGTCCAGGGATTGGGTATGGCTACACCTTC. Its translation: CASSPGIGYGYTF. The V and J genes are TRBV4-3 and TRBJ1-2; possibly TRBD1 for D (5 bases). Trimming removed 6 bases from V and 5 bases from J, with 13 bases in between. Germline assignment: CDR1 LGHNA and CDR2 YSLEER. The CDR3 has 13 amino acids.

The chain employs TRBV19 and TRBJ2-7; D gene uncertain. The CDR3 sequence is 13 residues long. Germline V lookup: CDR1 LNHDA, CDR2 SQIVND (reference sequence). V was shortened by 8 bases and J by 6 bases, with 17 bases between the two germline ends. CDR3 in amino acids: CASGLVRGSEQYF. The CDR3 DNA sequence: TGTGCCAGTGGGTTAGTCAGAGGATCCGAGCAGTACTTC. Filled out from reference TRBV19 and TRBJ2-7, the complete variable domain reads DGGITQSPKYLFRKEGQNVTLSCEQNLNHDAMYWYRQDPGQGLRLIYYSQIVNDFQKGDIAEGYSVSREKKESFPLTVTSAQKNPTAFYLCASGLVRGSEQYFGPGTRLTVT.